The rows below give T cell receptor beta chains drawn from one sample of a study of patients and donors after allogeneic stem cell transplantation. TCRdb re-analysed the RT-PCR reads in MiXCR, keeping a single row per CDR3 protein. Altogether hundreds of thousands of distinct CDR3 sequences are present, around 40% being singletons, with the ten largest covering around 10%. Sequenced: blood, either unsorted or a sorted T cell fraction (not recorded which). The receptors here all came from a human donor who was either an allogeneic HSCT recipient or a stem cell or donor lymphocyte infusion donor (not recorded which). It is not recorded whose cells these are; they may come from a transplant donor. Both conserved end residues are part of each CDR3. Each record gives: CDR3 length, clone size, J gene, V gene, D gene, CDR3 DNA, CDR3 protein. The D gene is left open where the match is weak. Where a row states a size, it is once, few, many or the class of an expanded clone; other rows omit it.

len: 13; abundance: -; j_gene: TRBJ1-2; v_gene: TRBV12-3/TRBV12-4; d_gene: -; CDR3nt: TGTGCCAGCAGTTTAGGACGGCTCTATGGCTACACCTTC; CDR3aa: CASSLGRLYGYTF
len: 12; abundance: -; j_gene: TRBJ1-1; v_gene: TRBV5-6; d_gene: TRBD1; CDR3nt: TGTGCCAGCAGCTTGATACAGGGGAGAGCTTTCTTT; CDR3aa: CASSLIQGRAFF
len: 13; abundance: -; j_gene: TRBJ2-7; v_gene: TRBV18; d_gene: TRBD1; CDR3nt: TGTGCCAGCTCACCGGACAGGTCCTACGAGCAGTACTTC; CDR3aa: CASSPDRSYEQYF
len: 15; abundance: -; j_gene: TRBJ2-1; v_gene: TRBV19; d_gene: -; CDR3nt: TGTGCCAGTAGTCTTTACACATTACCCTACAATGAGCAGTTCTTC; CDR3aa: CASSLYTLPYNEQFF
len: 13; abundance: -; j_gene: TRBJ1-1; v_gene: TRBV9; d_gene: -; CDR3nt: TGTGCCAGCAGCGTAGAACCGGACACTGAAGCTTTCTTT; CDR3aa: CASSVEPDTEAFF
len: 13; abundance: -; j_gene: TRBJ1-5; v_gene: TRBV12-3/TRBV12-4; d_gene: -; CDR3nt: TGTGCCAGCAGTTTATTAGGGGATCAGCCCCAGCATTTT; CDR3aa: CASSLLGDQPQHF
len: 16; abundance: -; j_gene: TRBJ1-6; v_gene: TRBV27; d_gene: TRBD1; CDR3nt: TGTGCCAGCAGTGGCCCCGGGACAGTTCTAAATTCACCCCTCCACTTT; CDR3aa: CASSGPGTVLNSPLHF
len: 16; abundance: -; j_gene: TRBJ2-5; v_gene: TRBV7-9; d_gene: TRBD1; CDR3nt: TGTGCCAGCACCTCTTACAGGGGGGCAAGAAGAGAGACCCAGTACTTC; CDR3aa: CASTSYRGARRETQYF
len: 13; abundance: many; j_gene: TRBJ1-1; v_gene: TRBV3-1; d_gene: -; CDR3nt: TGTGCCAGCAGCTACGACGGAGATCGGGGGGCTTTCTTT; CDR3aa: CASSYDGDRGAFF
len: 15; abundance: -; j_gene: TRBJ2-7; v_gene: TRBV28; d_gene: TRBD1; CDR3nt: TGTGCCAGCAGTGCGACAGGGGGCGCCGCCTACGAGCAGTACTTC; CDR3aa: CASSATGGAAYEQYF
len: 14; abundance: -; j_gene: TRBJ1-5; v_gene: TRBV29-1; d_gene: -; CDR3nt: TGCAGCGTTGCGCAGGGACGTAGCAATCAGCCCCAGCATTTT; CDR3aa: CSVAQGRSNQPQHF
len: 15; abundance: few; j_gene: TRBJ1-1; v_gene: TRBV4-1; d_gene: TRBD1; CDR3nt: TGCGCCAGCAGCGACAGGACAGGGGGCTATACTGAAGCTTTCTTT; CDR3aa: CASSDRTGGYTEAFF
len: 13; abundance: -; j_gene: TRBJ1-1; v_gene: TRBV12-3/TRBV12-4; d_gene: -; CDR3nt: TGTGCCAGCAGTTTTTCCCAGGACACTGAAGCTTTCTTT; CDR3aa: CASSFSQDTEAFF
len: 15; abundance: -; j_gene: TRBJ1-6; v_gene: TRBV20-1; d_gene: -; CDR3nt: TGCAGTGCTAGGACACAGGGTAGCAATAATTCACCCCTCCACTTT; CDR3aa: CSARTQGSNNSPLHF
len: 13; abundance: -; j_gene: TRBJ2-5; v_gene: TRBV18; d_gene: -; CDR3nt: TGTGCCAGCTCACCCCCCGGAGGAGAGACCCAGTACTTC; CDR3aa: CASSPPGGETQYF
len: 14; abundance: -; j_gene: TRBJ1-4; v_gene: TRBV5-1; d_gene: TRBD1; CDR3nt: TGCGCCAGCAGCCCGGACAGGCCTAATGAAAAACTGTTTTTT; CDR3aa: CASSPDRPNEKLFF
len: 17; abundance: few; j_gene: TRBJ1-5; v_gene: TRBV4-2; d_gene: -; CDR3nt: TGTGCCAGCAGCCAAGATCAGGCCCAGGATAGCAATCAGCCCCAGCATTTT; CDR3aa: CASSQDQAQDSNQPQHF
len: 14; abundance: -; j_gene: TRBJ2-7; v_gene: TRBV6-5; d_gene: -; CDR3nt: TGTGCCAGCAGTTACCAGAGTCGGGGCTACGAGCAGTACTTC; CDR3aa: CASSYQSRGYEQYF
len: 13; abundance: few; j_gene: TRBJ1-2; v_gene: TRBV6-2/TRBV6-3; d_gene: -; CDR3nt: TGTGCCAGCAGTTACTCGAAGCTGAATGGCTACACCTTC; CDR3aa: CASSYSKLNGYTF
len: 16; abundance: -; j_gene: TRBJ2-1; v_gene: TRBV3-1; d_gene: -; CDR3nt: TGTGCCAGCAGCCAAGATTTAGGTCTCTCCTACAATGAGCAGTTCTTC; CDR3aa: CASSQDLGLSYNEQFF
len: 13; abundance: -; j_gene: TRBJ2-5; v_gene: TRBV5-5; d_gene: -; CDR3nt: TGTGCCAGCAGCTCTCCTCGGCCCCGGACCCAGTACTTC; CDR3aa: CASSSPRPRTQYF
len: 17; abundance: -; j_gene: TRBJ2-7; v_gene: TRBV15; d_gene: TRBD2; CDR3nt: TGTGCCACCAGCAGAGAGTGGGAGGGAACGGTTTTGATCGAGCAGTACTTC; CDR3aa: CATSREWEGTVLIEQYF
len: 14; abundance: -; j_gene: TRBJ2-1; v_gene: TRBV29-1; d_gene: -; CDR3nt: TGCAGCGCAACCGGATTATTCGCCTACAATGAGCAGTTCTTC; CDR3aa: CSATGLFAYNEQFF